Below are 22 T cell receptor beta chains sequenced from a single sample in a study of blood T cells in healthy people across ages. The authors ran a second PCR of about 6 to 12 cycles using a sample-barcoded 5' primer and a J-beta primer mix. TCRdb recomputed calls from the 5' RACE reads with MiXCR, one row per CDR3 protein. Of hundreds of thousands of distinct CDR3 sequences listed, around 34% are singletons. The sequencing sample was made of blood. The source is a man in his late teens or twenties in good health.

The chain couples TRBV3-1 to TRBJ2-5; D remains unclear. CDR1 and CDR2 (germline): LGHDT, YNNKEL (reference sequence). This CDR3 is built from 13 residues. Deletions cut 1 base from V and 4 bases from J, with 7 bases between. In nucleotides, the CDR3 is TGTGCCAGCAGCCAAGTTGAGTCAGAGACCCAGTACTTC. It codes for CASSQVESETQYF.

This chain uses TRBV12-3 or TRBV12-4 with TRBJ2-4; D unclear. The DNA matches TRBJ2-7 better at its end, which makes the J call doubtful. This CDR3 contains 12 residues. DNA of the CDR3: TGTGCCAGCAGTTCTGGAGTCAACGAGCAGTACTTC. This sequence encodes CASSSGVNEQYF.

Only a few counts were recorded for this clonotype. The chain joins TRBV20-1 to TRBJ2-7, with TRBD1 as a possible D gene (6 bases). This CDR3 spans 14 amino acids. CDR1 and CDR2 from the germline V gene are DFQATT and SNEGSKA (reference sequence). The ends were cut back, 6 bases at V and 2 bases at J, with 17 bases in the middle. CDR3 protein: CSAGQPKRAYEQYF. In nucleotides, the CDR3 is TGCAGTGCCGGACAGCCGAAGCGAGCCTACGAGCAGTACTTC.

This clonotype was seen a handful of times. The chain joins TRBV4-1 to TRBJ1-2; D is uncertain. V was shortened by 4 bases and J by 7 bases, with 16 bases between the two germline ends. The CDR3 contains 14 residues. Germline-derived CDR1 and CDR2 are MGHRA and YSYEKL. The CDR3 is CASSPLPNHIGYTF. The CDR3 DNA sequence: TGCGCCAGCAGCCCACTTCCCAATCATATTGGCTACACCTTC.

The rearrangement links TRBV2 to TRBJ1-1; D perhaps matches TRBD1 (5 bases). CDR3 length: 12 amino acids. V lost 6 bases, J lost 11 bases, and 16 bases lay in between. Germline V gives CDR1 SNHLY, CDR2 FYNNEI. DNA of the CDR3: TGTGCCAGCAGGACCACAGGTACCGGTGCTTTCTTT. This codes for CASRTTGTGAFF.

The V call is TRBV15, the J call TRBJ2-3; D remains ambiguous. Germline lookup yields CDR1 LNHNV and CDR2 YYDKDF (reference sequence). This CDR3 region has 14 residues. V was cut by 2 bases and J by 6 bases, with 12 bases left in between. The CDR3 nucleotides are TGTGCCACCAGCAGACCGCCATTTGGGGATACGCAGTATTTT. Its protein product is CATSRPPFGDTQYF.

The CDR3 reads CASSFGQGAPYEQYF. CDR3 coding DNA: TGTGCCAGCAGTTTCGGGCAGGGGGCCCCCTACGAGCAGTACTTC. The chain links TRBV12-3 or TRBV12-4 to TRBJ2-7; TRBD1 matches at 8 bases. The CDR3 is 15 amino acids. V lost 3 bases to trimming and J lost 2 bases; unmatched junction nucleotides: 6.

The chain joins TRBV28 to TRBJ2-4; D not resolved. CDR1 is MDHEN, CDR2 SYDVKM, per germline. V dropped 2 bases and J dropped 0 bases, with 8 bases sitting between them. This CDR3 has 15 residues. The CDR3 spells CASSLTLLAKNIQYF. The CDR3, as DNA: TGTGCCAGCAGTTTAACGTTATTAGCCAAAAACATTCAGTACTTC.

DNA for the CDR3: TGCAGTGCTAGGAGCGGGGGGTTTTATTCACCCCTCCACTTT. This sequence encodes CSARSGGFYSPLHF. The chain combines TRBV20-1 with TRBJ1-6; D is possibly TRBD1 (5 bases). V shed 3 bases and J shed 8 bases, with 14 bases lying between them. CDR3 length: 14 residues. CDR1 is DFQATT and CDR2 is SNEGSKA in the germline V gene (reference sequence).

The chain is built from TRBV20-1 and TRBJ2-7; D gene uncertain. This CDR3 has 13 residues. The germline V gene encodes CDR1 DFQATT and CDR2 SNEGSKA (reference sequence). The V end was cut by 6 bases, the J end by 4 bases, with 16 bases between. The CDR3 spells CSARSPPRYEQYF. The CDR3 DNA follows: TGCAGTGCCCGTAGTCCTCCCAGATACGAGCAGTACTTC.

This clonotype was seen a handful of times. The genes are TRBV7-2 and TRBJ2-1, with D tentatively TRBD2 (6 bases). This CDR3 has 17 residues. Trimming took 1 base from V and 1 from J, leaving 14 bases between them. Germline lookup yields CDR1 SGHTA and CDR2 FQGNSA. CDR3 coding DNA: TGTGCCAGCAGCTTAGATCGGGGTGGGGGGTCCTACAATGAGCAGTTCTTC. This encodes CASSLDRGGGSYNEQFF.

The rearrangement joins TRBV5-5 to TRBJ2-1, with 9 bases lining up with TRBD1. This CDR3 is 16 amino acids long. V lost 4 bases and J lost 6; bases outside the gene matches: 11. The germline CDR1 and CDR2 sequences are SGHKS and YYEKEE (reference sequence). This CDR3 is CASSESPGTGTNEQFF. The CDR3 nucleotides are TGTGCCAGCAGCGAAAGCCCCGGGACAGGGACCAATGAGCAGTTCTTC.

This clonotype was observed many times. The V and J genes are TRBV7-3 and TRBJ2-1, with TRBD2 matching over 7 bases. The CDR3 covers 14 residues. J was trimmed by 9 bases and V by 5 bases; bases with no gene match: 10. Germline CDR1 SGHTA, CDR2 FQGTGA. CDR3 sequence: CASSRLAIFGEQFF. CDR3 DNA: TGTGCCAGCAGCCGACTAGCTATCTTCGGTGAGCAGTTCTTC.

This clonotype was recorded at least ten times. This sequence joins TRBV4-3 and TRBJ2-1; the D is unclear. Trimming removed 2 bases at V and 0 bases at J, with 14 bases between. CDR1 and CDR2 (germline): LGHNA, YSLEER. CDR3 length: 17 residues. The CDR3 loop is CASSQNHPALSYNEQFF. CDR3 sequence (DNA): TGCGCCAGCAGCCAAAATCATCCGGCGCTCTCCTACAATGAGCAGTTCTTC.

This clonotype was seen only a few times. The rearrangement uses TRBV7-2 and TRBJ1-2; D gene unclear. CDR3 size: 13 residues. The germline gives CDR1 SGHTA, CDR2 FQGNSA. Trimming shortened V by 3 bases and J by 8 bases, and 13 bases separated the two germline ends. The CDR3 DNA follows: TGTGCCAGCAGCTTTGTATCAGGAGAAGGCTACACCTTC. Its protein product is CASSFVSGEGYTF.

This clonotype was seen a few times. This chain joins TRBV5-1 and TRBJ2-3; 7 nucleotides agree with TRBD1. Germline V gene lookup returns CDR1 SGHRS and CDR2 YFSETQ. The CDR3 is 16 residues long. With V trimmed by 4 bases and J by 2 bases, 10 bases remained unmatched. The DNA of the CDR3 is TGCGCCAGCAGCCCTGTCCCGGGACAGCTCACAGATACGCAGTATTTT. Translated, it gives CASSPVPGQLTDTQYF.

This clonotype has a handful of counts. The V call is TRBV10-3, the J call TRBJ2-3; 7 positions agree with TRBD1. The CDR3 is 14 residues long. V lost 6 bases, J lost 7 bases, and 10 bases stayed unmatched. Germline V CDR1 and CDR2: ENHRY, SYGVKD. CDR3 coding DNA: TGTGCCATCAGGGGGAACAGGGGCGAAAATACGCAGTATTTT. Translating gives CAIRGNRGENTQYF.

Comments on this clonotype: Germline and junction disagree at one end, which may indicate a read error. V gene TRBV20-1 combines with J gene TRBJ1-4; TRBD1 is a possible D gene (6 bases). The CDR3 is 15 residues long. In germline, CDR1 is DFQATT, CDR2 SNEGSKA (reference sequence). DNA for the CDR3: TGCAGTGCCCACTCCGGGGGGCCGCTTAATAAAAAACTGTTTTTT. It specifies CSAHSGGPLNKKLFF.

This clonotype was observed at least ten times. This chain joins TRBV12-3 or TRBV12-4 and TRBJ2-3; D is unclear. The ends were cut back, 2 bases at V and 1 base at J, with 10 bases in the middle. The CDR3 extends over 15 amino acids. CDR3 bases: TGTGCCAGCAGTTTAAGAGGCGGCCGCACAGATACGCAGTATTTT. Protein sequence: CASSLRGGRTDTQYF.

The CDR3 loop is CASIPAGIGGELFF. CDR3 coding DNA: TGTGCCAGCATACCCGCGGGAATTGGCGGGGAGCTGTTTTTT. The rearrangement joins TRBV12-3 or TRBV12-4 to TRBJ2-2, with TRBD2 as a possible D gene (6 bases). The CDR3 extends over 14 amino acids. Trimming pared 7 bases from V and 7 bases from J, leaving 16 bases between.

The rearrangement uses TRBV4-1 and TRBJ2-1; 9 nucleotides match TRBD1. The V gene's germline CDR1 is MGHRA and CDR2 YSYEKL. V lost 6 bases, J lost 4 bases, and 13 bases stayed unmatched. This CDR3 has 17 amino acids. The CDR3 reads CASRHIQGADIYNEQFF. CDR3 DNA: TGCGCCAGCAGACACATACAGGGGGCGGACATTTACAATGAGCAGTTCTTC.

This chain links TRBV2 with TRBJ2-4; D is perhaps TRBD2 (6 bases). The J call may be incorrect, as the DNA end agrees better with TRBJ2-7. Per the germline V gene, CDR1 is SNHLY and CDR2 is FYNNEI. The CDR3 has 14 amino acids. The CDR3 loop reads CARGETSRAYEQYF. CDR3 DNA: TGTGCCAGGGGAGAGACTAGTAGGGCTTACGAGCAGTACTTC.